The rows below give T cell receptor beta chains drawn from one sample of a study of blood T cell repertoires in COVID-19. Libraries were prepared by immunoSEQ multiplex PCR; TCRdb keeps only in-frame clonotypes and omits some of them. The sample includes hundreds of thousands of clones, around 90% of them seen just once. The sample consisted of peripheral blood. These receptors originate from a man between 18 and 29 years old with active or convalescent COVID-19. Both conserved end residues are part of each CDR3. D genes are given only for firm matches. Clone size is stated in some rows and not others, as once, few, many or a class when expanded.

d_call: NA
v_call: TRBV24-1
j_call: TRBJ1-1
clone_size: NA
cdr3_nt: TGTGCCACCAGTGATTTATCCGGTGCTTCCAGGTTAAGGCCTGAAGCTTTCTTT
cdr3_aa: CATSDLSGASRLRPEAFF

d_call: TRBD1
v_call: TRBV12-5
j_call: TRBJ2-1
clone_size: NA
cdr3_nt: TGTGCTAGTGGTTCGGACAGGGCTTCACGTTACAATGAGCAGTTCTTC
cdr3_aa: CASGSDRASRYNEQFF

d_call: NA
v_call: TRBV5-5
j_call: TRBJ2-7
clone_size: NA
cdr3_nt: TGTGCCAGCAGCTTAGCCGGTCATTCCTACGAGCAGTACTTC
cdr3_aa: CASSLAGHSYEQYF

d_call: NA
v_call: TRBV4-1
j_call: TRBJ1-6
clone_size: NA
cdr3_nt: TGCGCCAGCAGCCAGCTCCGGGATCAGAATTCACCCCTCCACTTT
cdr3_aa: CASSQLRDQNSPLHF

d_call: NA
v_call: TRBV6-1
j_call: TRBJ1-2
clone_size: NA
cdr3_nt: TGTGCCAGCAGTGAACGCTCAGGGCGAACTGGCTACACCTTC
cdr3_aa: CASSERSGRTGYTF

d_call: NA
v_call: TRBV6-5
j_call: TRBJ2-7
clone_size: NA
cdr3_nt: TGTGCCAGCGACGTGAGACAAGGCCGGCATGAGCAGTACTTC
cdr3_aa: CASDVRQGRHEQYF

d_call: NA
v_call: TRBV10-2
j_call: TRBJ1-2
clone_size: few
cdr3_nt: TGCGCCAGCAGTGAGTCGACAGGTTGGGAGCAGGACAAGCGGGGCTACACCTTC
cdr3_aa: CASSESTGWEQDKRGYTF

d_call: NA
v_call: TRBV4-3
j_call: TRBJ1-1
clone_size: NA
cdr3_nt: TGCGCCAGCAGCCAAGAACCAGGGGTGGGAGCTTTCTTT
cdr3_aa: CASSQEPGVGAFF

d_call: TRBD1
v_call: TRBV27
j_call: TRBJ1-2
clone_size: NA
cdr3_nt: TGTGCCAGCAGCGCACAGGGGGCGTATGGCTACACCTTC
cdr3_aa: CASSAQGAYGYTF

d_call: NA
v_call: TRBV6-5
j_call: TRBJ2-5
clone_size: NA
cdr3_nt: TGTGCCAGCAGTTCCGGGGAGACCCAGTACTTC
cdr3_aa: CASSSGETQYF

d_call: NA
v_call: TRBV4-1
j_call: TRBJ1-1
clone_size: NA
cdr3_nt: TGCGCCAGCAGCCTTACTCGGGGGAGGGGGAACACTGAAGCTTTCTTT
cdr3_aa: CASSLTRGRGNTEAFF

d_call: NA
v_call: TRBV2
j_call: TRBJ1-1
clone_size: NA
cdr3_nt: TGTGCCAGCAGTGAGGGAGAGGGGAGGGTCACTGAAGCTTTCTTT
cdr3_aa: CASSEGEGRVTEAFF

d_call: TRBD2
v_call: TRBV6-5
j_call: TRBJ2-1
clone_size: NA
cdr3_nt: TGTGCCAGCAGGTTAGCGGGAGTGGTCGATGAGCAGTTCTTC
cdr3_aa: CASRLAGVVDEQFF

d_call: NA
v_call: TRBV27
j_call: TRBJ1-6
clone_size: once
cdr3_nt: TGTGCCAGCAGTTTATCAATGGAGGGTAAGGGTTCACCCCTCCACTTT
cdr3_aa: CASSLSMEGKGSPLHF

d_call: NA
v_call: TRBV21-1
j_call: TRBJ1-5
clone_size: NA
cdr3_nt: TGTGCCAGCAGCACGGGGGTCAGTGGCAATCAGCCCCAGCATTTT
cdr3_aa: CASSTGVSGNQPQHF

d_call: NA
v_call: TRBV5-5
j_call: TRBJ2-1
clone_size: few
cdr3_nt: TGTGCCAGCAGCTTTTTGGAGGGCAGGAGCAATGAGCAGTTCTTC
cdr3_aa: CASSFLEGRSNEQFF

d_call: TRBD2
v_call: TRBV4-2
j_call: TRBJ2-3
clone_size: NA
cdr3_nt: TGTGCCAGCAGCCAGGTGACTAGCGGGAGCACAGATACGCAGTATTTT
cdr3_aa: CASSQVTSGSTDTQYF

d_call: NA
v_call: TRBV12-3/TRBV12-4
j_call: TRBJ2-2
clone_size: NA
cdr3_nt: TGTGCCAGCCTTTCAGGTGCCGGGGAGCTGTTTTTT
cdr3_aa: CASLSGAGELFF

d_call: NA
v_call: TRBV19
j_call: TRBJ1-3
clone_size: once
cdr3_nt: TGTGCCAGTAGTATACTTGGCAGGGCTGGAAACACCATATATTTT
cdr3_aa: CASSILGRAGNTIYF

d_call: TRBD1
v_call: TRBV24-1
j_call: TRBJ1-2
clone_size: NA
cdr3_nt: TGTGCCACCAGCCTCCGGGACAGGGATGGCTACACCTTC
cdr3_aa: CATSLRDRDGYTF

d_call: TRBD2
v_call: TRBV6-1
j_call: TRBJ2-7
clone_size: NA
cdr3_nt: TGTGCCAGCAGTGAAGGAAGCGGGAGCTCCTACGAGCAGTACTTC
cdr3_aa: CASSEGSGSSYEQYF

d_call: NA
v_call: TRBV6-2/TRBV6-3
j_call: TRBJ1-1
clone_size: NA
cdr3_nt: TGTGCCAGCAGTTACGACTTGGGGGGAAGCATGAACACTGAAGCTTTCTTT
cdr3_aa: CASSYDLGGSMNTEAFF

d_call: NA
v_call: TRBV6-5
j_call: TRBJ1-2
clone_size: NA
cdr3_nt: TGTGCCAGCAGTTTACAGGGTGGGGATGGCTACACCTTC
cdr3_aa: CASSLQGGDGYTF

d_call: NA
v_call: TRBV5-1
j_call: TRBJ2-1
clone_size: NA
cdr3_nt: TGCGCCAGCTCAACAGGATACAATGAGCAGTTCTTC
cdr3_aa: CASSTGYNEQFF

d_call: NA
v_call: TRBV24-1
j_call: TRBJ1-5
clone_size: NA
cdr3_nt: TGTGCCACCCACAGGAGGGACAATCAGCCCCAGCATTTT
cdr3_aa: CATHRRDNQPQHF

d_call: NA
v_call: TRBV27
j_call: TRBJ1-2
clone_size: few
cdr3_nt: TGTGCCAGCAGGGGGTACAGGGTGACGGATGGCTACACCTTC
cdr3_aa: CASRGYRVTDGYTF

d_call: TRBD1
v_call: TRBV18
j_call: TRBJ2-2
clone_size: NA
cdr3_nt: TGTGCCAGCTCACCACCCGACAGGGTGGCCGGGGAGCTGTTTTTT
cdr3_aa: CASSPPDRVAGELFF

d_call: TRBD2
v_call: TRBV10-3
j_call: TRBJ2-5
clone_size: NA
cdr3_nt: TGTGCCATCAGTGCCGGGACTAGCGAAGAGACCCAGTACTTC
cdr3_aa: CAISAGTSEETQYF

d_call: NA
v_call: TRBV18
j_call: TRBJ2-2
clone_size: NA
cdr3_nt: TGTGCCAGCTCACCTCCCTCCGGGTCACCAAACACCGGGGAGCTGTTTTTT
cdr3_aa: CASSPPSGSPNTGELFF

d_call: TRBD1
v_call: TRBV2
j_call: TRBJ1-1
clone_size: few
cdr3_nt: TGTGCCAGCAGAGACAGGGTAAAGACTGAAGCTTTCTTT
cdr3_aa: CASRDRVKTEAFF

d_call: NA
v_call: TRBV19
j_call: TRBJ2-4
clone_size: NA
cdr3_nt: TGTGCCAGTAGTGGACAGCAGCTAGCCAAAAACATTCAGTACTTC
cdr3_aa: CASSGQQLAKNIQYF

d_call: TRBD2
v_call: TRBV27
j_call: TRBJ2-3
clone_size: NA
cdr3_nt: TGTGCCAGCAGTGCCCCTAGCGGGGGGGCAGATACGCAGTATTTT
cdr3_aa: CASSAPSGGADTQYF

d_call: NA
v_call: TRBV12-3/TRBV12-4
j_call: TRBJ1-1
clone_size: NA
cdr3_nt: TGTGCCAGCAGGGGGGCGCGTACTGAAGCTTTCTTT
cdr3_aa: CASRGARTEAFF

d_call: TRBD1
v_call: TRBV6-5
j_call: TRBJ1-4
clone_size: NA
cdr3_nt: TGTGCCAGCAGCCAGGGACAGGTCCAGGAAAAACTGTTTTTT
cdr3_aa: CASSQGQVQEKLFF

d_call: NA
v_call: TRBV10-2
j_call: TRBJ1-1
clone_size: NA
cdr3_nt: TGCGCCAGCAGTGAGTGGGGGCTGAACACTGAAGCTTTCTTT
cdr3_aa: CASSEWGLNTEAFF

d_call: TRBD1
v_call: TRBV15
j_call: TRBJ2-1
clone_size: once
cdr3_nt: TGTGCCACCATTCTTGGGGACAGGGGAGGAAATGAGCAGTTCTTC
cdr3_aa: CATILGDRGGNEQFF

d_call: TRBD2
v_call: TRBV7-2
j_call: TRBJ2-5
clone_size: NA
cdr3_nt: TGTGCCAGCAGCCTGACTAGCGGATGGGAGACCCAGTACTTC
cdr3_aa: CASSLTSGWETQYF

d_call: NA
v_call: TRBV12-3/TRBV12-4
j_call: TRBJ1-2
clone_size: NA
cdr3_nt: TGTGCCAGCAGGACAGAGAATACTATTGGCTACACCTTC
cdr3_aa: CASRTENTIGYTF

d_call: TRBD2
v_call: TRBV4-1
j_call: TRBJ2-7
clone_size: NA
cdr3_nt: TGCGCCAGCAGCCCTGGACTAGCGGGAGAGTACGAGCAGTACTTC
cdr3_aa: CASSPGLAGEYEQYF

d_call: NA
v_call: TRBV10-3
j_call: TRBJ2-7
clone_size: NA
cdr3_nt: TGTGCCATCAGTGATTCAAAATCCCCCAGGGGAATCTACGAGCAGTACTTC
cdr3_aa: CAISDSKSPRGIYEQYF

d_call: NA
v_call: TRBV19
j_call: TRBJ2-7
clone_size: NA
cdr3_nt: TGTGCCAGTAAAGGGGGGACAGAATCCTCCTACGAGCAGTACTTC
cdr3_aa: CASKGGTESSYEQYF